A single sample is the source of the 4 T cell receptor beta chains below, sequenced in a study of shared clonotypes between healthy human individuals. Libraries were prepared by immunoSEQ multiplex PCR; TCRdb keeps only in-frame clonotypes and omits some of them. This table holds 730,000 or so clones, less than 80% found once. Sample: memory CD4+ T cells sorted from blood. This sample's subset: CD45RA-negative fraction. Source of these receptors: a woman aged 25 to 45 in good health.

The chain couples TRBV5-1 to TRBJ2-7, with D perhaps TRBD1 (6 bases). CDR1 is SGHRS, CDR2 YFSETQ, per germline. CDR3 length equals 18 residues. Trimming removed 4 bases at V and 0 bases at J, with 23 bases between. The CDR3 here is CASSLQTAGTSISYEQYF. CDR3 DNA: TGCGCCAGCAGCCTGCAAACGGCCGGGACAAGTATCTCCTACGAGCAGTACTTC. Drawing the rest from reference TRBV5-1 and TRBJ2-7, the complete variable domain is KAGVTQTPRYLIKTRGQQVTLSCSPISGHRSVSWYQQTPGQGLQFLFEYFSETQRNKGNFPGRFSGRQFSNSRSEMNVSTLELGDSALYLCASSLQTAGTSISYEQYFGPGTRLTVT.

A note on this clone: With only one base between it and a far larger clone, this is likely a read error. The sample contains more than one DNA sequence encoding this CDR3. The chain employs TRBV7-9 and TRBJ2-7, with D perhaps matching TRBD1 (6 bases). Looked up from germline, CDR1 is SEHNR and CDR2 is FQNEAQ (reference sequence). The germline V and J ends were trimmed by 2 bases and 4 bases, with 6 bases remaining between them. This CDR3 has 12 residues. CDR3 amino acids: CASSLQGYEQYF. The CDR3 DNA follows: TGTGCCAGCAGCTTACAGGGGTACGAGCAGTACTTC.

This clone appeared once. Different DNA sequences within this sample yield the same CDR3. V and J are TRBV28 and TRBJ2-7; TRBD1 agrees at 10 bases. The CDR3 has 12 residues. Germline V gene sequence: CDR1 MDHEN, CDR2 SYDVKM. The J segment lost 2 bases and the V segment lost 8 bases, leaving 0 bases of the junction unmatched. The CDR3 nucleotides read TGTGCCAGCGGGACAGGGGCCTACGAGCAGTACTTC. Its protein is CASGTGAYEQYF.

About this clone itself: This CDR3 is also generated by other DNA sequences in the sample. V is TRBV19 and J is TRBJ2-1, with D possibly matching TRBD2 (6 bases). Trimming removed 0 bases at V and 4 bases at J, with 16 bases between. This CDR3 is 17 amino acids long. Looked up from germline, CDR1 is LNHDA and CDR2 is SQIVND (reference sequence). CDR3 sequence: CASSIDSGVGGYNEQFF. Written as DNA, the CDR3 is TGTGCCAGTAGTATAGATTCGGGGGTGGGCGGTTACAATGAGCAGTTCTTC.